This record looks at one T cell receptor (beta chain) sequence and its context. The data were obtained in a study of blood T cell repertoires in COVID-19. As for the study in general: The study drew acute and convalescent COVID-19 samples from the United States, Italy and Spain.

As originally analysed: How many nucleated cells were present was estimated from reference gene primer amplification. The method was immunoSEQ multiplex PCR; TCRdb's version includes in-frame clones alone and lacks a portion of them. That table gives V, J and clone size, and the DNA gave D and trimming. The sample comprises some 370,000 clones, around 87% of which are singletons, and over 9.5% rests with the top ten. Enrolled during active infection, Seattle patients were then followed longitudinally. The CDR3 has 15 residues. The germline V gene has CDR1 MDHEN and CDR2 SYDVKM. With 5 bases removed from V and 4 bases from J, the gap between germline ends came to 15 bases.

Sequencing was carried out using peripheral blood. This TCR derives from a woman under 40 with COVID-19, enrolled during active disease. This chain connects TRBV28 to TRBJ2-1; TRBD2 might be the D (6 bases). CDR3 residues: CASSRDSAIYNEQFF. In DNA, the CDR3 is TGTGCCAGCAGTAGGGACTCGGCGATTTACAATGAGCAGTTCTTC.